This TCR beta chain was found in a study of T cells in Graves' hyperthyroidism and ophthalmopathy. Study-wide results and limits: Patients with ophthalmopathy were separated from those with stable hyperthyroidism by a 13 V-J model. Most clonotypes expanded in the thyroid (above 0.001) were also present in blood.

Uncontrolled infection, other autoimmune disease, pregnancy or lactation disqualified patients from enrolment. Diagnoses were established using clinical symptoms, serum thyroxine and TRAb, thyroid ultrasound and orbital computed tomography. As concerns this clonotype: Its cognate antigen is unknown.

RNA transcripts provided the source from which TCR beta CDR3 regions were amplified. HTBI primers drove first-round RT-PCR of the TCR CDR3. One entry per CDR3 protein, called by TCRdb with MiXCR from the multiplex PCR reads. The data show around 660,000 distinct CDR3 sequences, about 45% seen once. V lost 5 bases, J lost 5 bases, and 4 bases lay in between. There are 11 residues in the CDR3. Germline lookup yields CDR1 DFQATT and CDR2 SNEGSKA (reference sequence). The receptor comes from an adult man with Graves' disease, either hyperthyroidism or ophthalmopathy (not recorded which). The source material was peripheral blood or thyroid tissue (not recorded which). This rearrangement joins TRBV20-1 to TRBJ2-6; D remains unclear. CDR3 DNA: TGCAGTGCTTCACGGGCCAACGTCCTGACTTTC. As protein: CSASRANVLTF.